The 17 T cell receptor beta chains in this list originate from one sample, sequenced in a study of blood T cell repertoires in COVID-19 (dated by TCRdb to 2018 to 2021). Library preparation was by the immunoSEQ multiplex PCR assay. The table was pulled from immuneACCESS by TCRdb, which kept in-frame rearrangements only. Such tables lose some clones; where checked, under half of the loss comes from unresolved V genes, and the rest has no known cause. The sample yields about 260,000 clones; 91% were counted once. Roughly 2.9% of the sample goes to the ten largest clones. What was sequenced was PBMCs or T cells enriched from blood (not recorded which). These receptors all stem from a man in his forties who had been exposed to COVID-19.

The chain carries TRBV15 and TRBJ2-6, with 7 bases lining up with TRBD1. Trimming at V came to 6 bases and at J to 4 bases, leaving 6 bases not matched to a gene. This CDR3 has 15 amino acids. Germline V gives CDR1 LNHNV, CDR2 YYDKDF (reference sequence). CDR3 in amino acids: CATRDRPLGANVLTF. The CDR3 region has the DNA TGTGCCACCAGGGACAGGCCTCTCGGGGCCAACGTCCTGACTTTC. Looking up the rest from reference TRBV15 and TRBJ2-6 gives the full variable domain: DAMVIQNPRYQVTQFGKPVTLSCSQTLNHNVMYWYQQKSSQAPKLLFHYYDKDFNNEADTPDNFQSRRPNTSFCFLDIRSPGLGDTAMYLCATRDRPLGANVLTFGAGSRLTVL.

The CDR3 coding sequence is TGTGCCAGCAGTGTTGCAGGGGGCGATGTGAACATTCAGTACTTC. As protein: CASSVAGGDVNIQYF. V and J are TRBV6-4 and TRBJ2-4; 8 bases align to TRBD1. This CDR3 region has 15 residues. Trimming took 4 bases from V and 7 from J; bases not matched to a gene: 9. CDR1 is MRHNA and CDR2 is SNTAGT in the germline V gene.

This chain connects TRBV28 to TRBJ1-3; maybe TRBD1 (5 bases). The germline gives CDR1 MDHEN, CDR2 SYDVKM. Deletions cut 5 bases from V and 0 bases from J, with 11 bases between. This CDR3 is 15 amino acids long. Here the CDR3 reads CASSETTASGNTIYF. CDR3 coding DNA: TGTGCCAGCAGTGAAACGACAGCCTCTGGAAACACCATATATTTT.

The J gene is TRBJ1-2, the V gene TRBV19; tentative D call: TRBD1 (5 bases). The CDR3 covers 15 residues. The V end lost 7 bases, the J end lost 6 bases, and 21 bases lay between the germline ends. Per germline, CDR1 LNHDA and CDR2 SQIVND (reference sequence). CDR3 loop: CASTQRQNRWDGYTF. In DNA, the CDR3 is TGTGCCAGTACCCAAAGACAAAACAGGTGGGATGGCTACACCTTC. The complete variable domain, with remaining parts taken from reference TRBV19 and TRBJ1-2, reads DGGITQSPKYLFRKEGQNVTLSCEQNLNHDAMYWYRQDPGQGLRLIYYSQIVNDFQKGDIAEGYSVSREKKESFPLTVTSAQKNPTAFYLCASTQRQNRWDGYTFGSGTRLTVV.

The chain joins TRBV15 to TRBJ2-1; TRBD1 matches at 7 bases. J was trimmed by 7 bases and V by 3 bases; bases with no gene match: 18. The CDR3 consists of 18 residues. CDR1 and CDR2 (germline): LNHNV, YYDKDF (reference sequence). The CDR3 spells CATSRITGDGSGRNEQFF. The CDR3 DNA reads TGTGCCACCAGCAGGATAACAGGGGATGGCTCTGGCAGGAATGAGCAGTTCTTC.

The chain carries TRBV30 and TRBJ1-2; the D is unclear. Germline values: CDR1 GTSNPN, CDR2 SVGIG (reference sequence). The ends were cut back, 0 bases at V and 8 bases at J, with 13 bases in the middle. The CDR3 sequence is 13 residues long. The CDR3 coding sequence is TGTGCCTGGAGTGTAGAAGCGGGATGGGGCTACACCTTC. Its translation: CAWSVEAGWGYTF.

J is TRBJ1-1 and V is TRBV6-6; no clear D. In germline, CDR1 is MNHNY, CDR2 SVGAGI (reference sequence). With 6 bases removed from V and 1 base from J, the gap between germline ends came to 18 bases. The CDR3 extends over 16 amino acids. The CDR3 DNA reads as TGTGCCAGCAGGGATCCCGGGATCCTTTCGAACACTGAAGCTTTCTTT. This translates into CASRDPGILSNTEAFF.

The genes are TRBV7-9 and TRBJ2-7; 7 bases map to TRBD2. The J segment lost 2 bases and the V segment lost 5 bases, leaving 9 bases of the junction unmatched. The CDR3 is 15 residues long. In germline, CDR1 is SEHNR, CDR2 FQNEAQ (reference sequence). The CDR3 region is CASSQTGTITYEQYF. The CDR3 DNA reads TGTGCCAGCAGCCAGACCGGGACTATCACCTACGAGCAGTACTTC. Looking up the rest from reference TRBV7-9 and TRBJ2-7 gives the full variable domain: DTGVSQNPRHKITKRGQNVTFRCDPISEHNRLYWYRQTLGQGPEFLTYFQNEAQLEKSRLLSDRFSAERPKGSFSTLEIQRTEQGDSAMYLCASSQTGTITYEQYFGPGTRLTVT.

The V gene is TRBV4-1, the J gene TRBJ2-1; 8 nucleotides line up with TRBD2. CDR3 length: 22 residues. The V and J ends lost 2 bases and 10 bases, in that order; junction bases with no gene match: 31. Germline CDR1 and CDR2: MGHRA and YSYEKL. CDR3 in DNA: TGCGCCAGCAGCCAAACCCTTTCCCGGGGGCATCTGAAGCCCCTTTTAGCGGGAGAGCAGTTCTTC. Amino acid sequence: CASSQTLSRGHLKPLLAGEQFF.

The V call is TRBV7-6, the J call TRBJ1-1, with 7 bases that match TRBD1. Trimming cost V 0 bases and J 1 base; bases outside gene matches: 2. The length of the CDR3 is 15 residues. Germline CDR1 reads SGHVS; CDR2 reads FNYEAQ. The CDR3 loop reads CASSLAGTANTEAFF. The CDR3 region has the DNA TGTGCCAGCAGCTTAGCCGGGACAGCGAACACTGAAGCTTTCTTT.

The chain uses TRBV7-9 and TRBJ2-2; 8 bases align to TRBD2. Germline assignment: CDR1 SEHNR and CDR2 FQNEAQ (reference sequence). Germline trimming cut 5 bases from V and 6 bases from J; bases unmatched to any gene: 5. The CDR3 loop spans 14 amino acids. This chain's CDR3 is CASSTSGSAGELFF. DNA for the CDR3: TGTGCCAGCAGCACCAGCGGGAGCGCCGGGGAGCTGTTTTTT.

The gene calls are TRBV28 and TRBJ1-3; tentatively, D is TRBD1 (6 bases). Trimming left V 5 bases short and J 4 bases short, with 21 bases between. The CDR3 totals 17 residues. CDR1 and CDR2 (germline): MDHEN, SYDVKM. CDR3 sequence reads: CASSPAGVTGFGNTIYF. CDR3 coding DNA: TGTGCCAGCAGTCCTGCAGGGGTTACGGGTTTCGGAAACACCATATATTTT.

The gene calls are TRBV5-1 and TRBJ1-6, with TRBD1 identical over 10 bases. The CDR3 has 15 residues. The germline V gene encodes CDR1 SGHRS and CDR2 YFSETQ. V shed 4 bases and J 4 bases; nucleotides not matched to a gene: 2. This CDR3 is CASSRGQGYNSPLHF. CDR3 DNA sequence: TGCGCCAGCAGCAGGGGACAGGGGTATAATTCACCCCTCCACTTT.

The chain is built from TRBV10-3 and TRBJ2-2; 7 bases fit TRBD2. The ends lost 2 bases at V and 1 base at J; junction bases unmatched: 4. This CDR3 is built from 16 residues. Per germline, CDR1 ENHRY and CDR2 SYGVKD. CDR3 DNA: TGTGCCATCAGTGAGAACCAGCGGGAGAACACCGGGGAGCTGTTTTTT. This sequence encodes CAISENQRENTGELFF.

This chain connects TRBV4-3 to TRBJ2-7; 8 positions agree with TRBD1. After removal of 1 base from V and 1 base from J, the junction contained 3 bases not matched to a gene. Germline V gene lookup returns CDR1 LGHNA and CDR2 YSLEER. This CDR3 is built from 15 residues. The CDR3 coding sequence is TGCGCCAGCAGCCAAGCAACAGGGGGATCCTACGAGCAGTACTTC. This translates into CASSQATGGSYEQYF.

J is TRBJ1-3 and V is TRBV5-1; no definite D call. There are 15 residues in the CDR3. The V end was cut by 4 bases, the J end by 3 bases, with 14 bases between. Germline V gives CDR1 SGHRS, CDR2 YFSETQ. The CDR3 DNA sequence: TGCGCCAGCAGCATCGGGTCGCCACATGGAAACACCATATATTTT. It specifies CASSIGSPHGNTIYF. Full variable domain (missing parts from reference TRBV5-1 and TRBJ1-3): KAGVTQTPRYLIKTRGQQVTLSCSPISGHRSVSWYQQTPGQGLQFLFEYFSETQRNKGNFPGRFSGRQFSNSRSEMNVSTLELGDSALYLCASSIGSPHGNTIYFGEGSWLTVV.

This CDR3 reads CASSYSTDSNYGYTF. In DNA form, the CDR3 reads TGTGCCAGCAGTTACTCGACAGATTCTAACTATGGCTACACCTTC. The chain links TRBV6-2 or TRBV6-3 to TRBJ1-2; a possible D gene is TRBD1 (5 bases). V lost 0 bases and J lost 0, with 8 bases in between. The CDR3 contains 15 residues. Per the germline V gene, CDR1 is MNHEY and CDR2 is SVGEGT.